This TCR beta chain was sequenced for a study of blood T cell repertoires in COVID-19. The CDR3 is made up of 13 amino acids. Germline lookup yields CDR1 KGHSH and CDR2 LQKENI. V lost 2 bases and J 6 bases, leaving 11 bases between the germline ends. Repertoires were generated with immunoSEQ multiplex PCR, while TCRdb's copy carries only in-frame clones and drops some. The table records approximately 300,000 clones, more than 75% of them present only once. This receptor was obtained from a man between 25 and 39 years old who had recovered from COVID-19. Sequenced sample: PBMCs or T cells enriched from blood (not recorded which). The chain joins TRBV18 to TRBJ2-7; D is perhaps TRBD2 (6 bases). As DNA, the CDR3 is TGTGCCAGCTCACCAGGGCTAGCGAGCGAGCAGTACTTC. Residues: CASSPGLASEQYF.